These T cell receptor beta chains were read from a single sample in a study of CD8+CD57+ T cells in acquired aplastic anemia. MiXCR was run by TCRdb on the reads, yielding one entry per CDR3 protein. The sample consists of about 210,000 distinct CDR3 sequences, around 60% of them appearing once. Sequenced: sorted CD4+, CD8+, or CD8+CD57+ T cells (not recorded which) from PBMCs. Receptor source: a human donor in good health. The CDR3 runs from the conserved cysteine through the conserved F or W. Fields, in order: clone size, J gene, D gene, V gene, CDR3 protein, CDR3 DNA. The D gene is left open where the match is weak. Size values are once, few and many counts, or a class for expanded clones, and some rows have none.

clone_size: few
j_call: TRBJ1-5
d_call: .
v_call: TRBV30
cdr3_aa: CACLLGQQGPWPQHF
cdr3_nt: TGTGCCTGCCTGTTGGGGCAACAGGGACCCTGGCCCCAGCATTTT

clone_size: many
j_call: TRBJ2-3
d_call: TRBD2
v_call: TRBV20-1
cdr3_aa: CSAREGGLAGSDTQYF
cdr3_nt: TGCAGTGCTAGAGAGGGGGGACTAGCGGGATCAGATACGCAGTATTTT

clone_size: .
j_call: TRBJ2-1
d_call: TRBD2
v_call: TRBV29-1
cdr3_aa: CSVEPGTSGIGEQFF
cdr3_nt: TGCAGCGTTGAGCCCGGGACTAGCGGGATTGGAGAGCAGTTCTTC

clone_size: .
j_call: TRBJ1-5
d_call: .
v_call: TRBV12-3/TRBV12-4
cdr3_aa: CASGTRQAANNQPQHF
cdr3_nt: TGTGCCAGCGGGACACGACAGGCAGCCAACAATCAGCCCCAGCATTTT

clone_size: few
j_call: TRBJ1-6
d_call: .
v_call: TRBV14
cdr3_aa: CASSLGQGGFRASPLHF
cdr3_nt: TGTGCCAGCAGCTTAGGGCAGGGAGGGTTTAGGGCTTCACCCCTCCACTTT

clone_size: .
j_call: TRBJ1-5
d_call: TRBD1
v_call: TRBV2
cdr3_aa: CASSHRGRNSNQPQHF
cdr3_nt: TGTGCCAGCAGTCACAGGGGGCGGAATAGCAATCAGCCCCAGCATTTT

clone_size: few
j_call: TRBJ1-1
d_call: .
v_call: TRBV19
cdr3_aa: CASSPSDTEAFF
cdr3_nt: TGTGCCAGTAGTCCCTCGGACACTGAAGCTTTCTTT

clone_size: .
j_call: TRBJ2-2
d_call: .
v_call: TRBV19
cdr3_aa: CASSIGHRTNTGELFF
cdr3_nt: TGTGCCAGTAGTATCGGACACCGCACTAACACCGGGGAGCTGTTTTTT

clone_size: many
j_call: TRBJ2-3
d_call: .
v_call: TRBV5-5
cdr3_aa: CASSFFWTSTDTQYF
cdr3_nt: TGTGCCAGCAGCTTTTTTTGGACTAGCACAGATACGCAGTATTTT

clone_size: many
j_call: TRBJ2-2
d_call: TRBD1
v_call: TRBV29-1
cdr3_aa: CSTQGANTGELFF
cdr3_nt: TGCAGCACACAGGGGGCGAACACCGGGGAGCTGTTTTTT

clone_size: once
j_call: TRBJ1-2
d_call: .
v_call: TRBV12-3/TRBV12-4
cdr3_aa: CAGTLLRGDGHTF
cdr3_nt: TGTGCCGGCACTCTCCTAAGGGGAGATGGCCACACCTTC

clone_size: .
j_call: TRBJ2-2
d_call: .
v_call: TRBV6-5
cdr3_aa: CASSYGAPSTSHTGELFF
cdr3_nt: TGTGCCAGCAGTTACGGAGCCCCAAGTACGTCGCACACCGGGGAGCTGTTTTTT

clone_size: many
j_call: TRBJ2-1
d_call: .
v_call: TRBV4-1
cdr3_aa: CASSQAATFNEQFF
cdr3_nt: TGCGCCAGCAGCCAAGCCGCCACGTTCAATGAGCAGTTCTTC

clone_size: .
j_call: TRBJ2-3
d_call: TRBD2
v_call: TRBV4-1
cdr3_aa: CASSSSGLAGLTDTQYF
cdr3_nt: TGCGCCAGCAGCTCCAGCGGACTAGCCGGACTCACAGATACGCAGTATTTT

clone_size: few
j_call: TRBJ2-3
d_call: .
v_call: TRBV7-9
cdr3_aa: CASSQYPEDTQYF
cdr3_nt: TGTGCCAGCAGCCAGTACCCCGAGGATACGCAGTATTTT

clone_size: .
j_call: TRBJ2-1
d_call: TRBD2
v_call: TRBV7-6
cdr3_aa: CASSLVREEREQFF
cdr3_nt: TGCGCCAGCAGCTTGGTACGGGAGGAGCGTGAGCAGTTCTTC

clone_size: .
j_call: TRBJ1-1
d_call: .
v_call: TRBV7-8
cdr3_aa: CASSLAPGRRVNTEAFF
cdr3_nt: TGTGCCAGCAGCTTAGCGCCGGGACGGAGAGTGAACACTGAAGCTTTCTTT

clone_size: .
j_call: TRBJ2-1
d_call: TRBD2
v_call: TRBV20-1
cdr3_aa: CSAIHPSGSSYNEQFF
cdr3_nt: TGCAGTGCTATCCACCCTAGCGGGAGCTCCTACAATGAGCAGTTCTTC

clone_size: .
j_call: TRBJ2-1
d_call: .
v_call: TRBV7-9
cdr3_aa: CASSLDSFERQFF
cdr3_nt: TGTGCCAGCAGCTTAGATTCGTTTGAGAGACAGTTCTTC